Shown below are 12 T cell receptor beta chains from a single sample sequenced in a study of regulatory T cells in long-lasting Graves disease. Time point given: persistent/refractory GD, antithyroid drugs over 5 years with positive TRAb. Researchers made the TCR library from RNA that was extracted from PBMCs. iRepertoire HTBI primers and Arm-PCR of CDR3 regions built TCR beta libraries. TCRdb re-analysed the multiplex PCR reads in MiXCR, keeping a single row per CDR3 protein. The sample lists fewer than 450,000 distinct CDR3 sequences, under 25% occurring once. Sequenced material: peripheral blood mononuclear cells (PBMCs), taken when the disease was refractory, from a patient treated with antithyroid drugs. These receptors were obtained from a female donor with Graves disease.

The gene calls are TRBV20-1 and TRBJ1-5; D is possibly TRBD1 (5 bases). From germline, CDR1 is DFQATT and CDR2 SNEGSKA (reference sequence). Trimming took off 0 bases at V and 5 bases at J, with 14 bases between the two ends. CDR3 length equals 15 residues. Here the CDR3 reads CSARDSEDNDQPQHF. In DNA, the CDR3 is TGCAGTGCTAGAGATTCGGAGGACAACGATCAGCCCCAGCATTTT.

The J gene is TRBJ2-3, the V gene TRBV28; 14 bases line up with TRBD2. The V gene's germline CDR1 is MDHEN and CDR2 SYDVKM. The CDR3 consists of 18 residues. J was trimmed by 5 bases and V by 4 bases; bases with no gene match: 11. The CDR3 is CASSSPRTSGRKEDTQYF. In nucleotides, the CDR3 is TGTGCCAGCAGTTCCCCTCGGACTAGCGGGAGGAAAGAAGATACGCAGTATTTT.

This chain joins TRBV14 and TRBJ2-7; 10 nucleotides line up with TRBD2. V was pared by 2 bases and J by 5 bases, with 15 bases of the junction left unmatched. This CDR3 comprises 18 residues. The germline V gene encodes CDR1 SGHDN and CDR2 FVKESK. CDR3: CASSQLRSTSGRANEQYF. CDR3 DNA: TGTGCCAGCAGCCAACTCCGGTCCACGAGCGGGAGGGCCAACGAGCAGTACTTC.

J is TRBJ2-7 and V is TRBV6-1; perhaps TRBD2 as D (6 bases). The germline gives CDR1 MNHNS, CDR2 SASEGT. The CDR3 covers 13 residues. The V end was cut by 8 bases, the J end by 6 bases, with 17 bases between. This CDR3 reads CASGSAQAGEQYF. The CDR3 DNA reads as TGTGCCAGCGGCAGCGCCCAAGCGGGCGAGCAGTACTTC.

As to this clonotype: The junction differs from germline at one of its ends, possibly a read error. V gene TRBV11-2 combines with J gene TRBJ1-5, with D hard to call. Germline CDR1 and CDR2: SGHAT and FQNNGV. The CDR3 loop spans 16 amino acids. In nucleotides, the CDR3 is TGTGCTAGCAGCTTAGAGCGGATGGGCCCCCTAACCCCCCAGCATTTT. It codes for CASSLERMGPLTPQHF.

This clonotype came up many times. The genes are TRBV28 and TRBJ1-5; the D gene is possibly TRBD1 (6 bases). The ends were cut back, 7 bases at V and 3 bases at J, with 16 bases in the middle. This CDR3 has 15 residues. Looked up from germline, CDR1 is MDHEN and CDR2 is SYDVKM. The CDR3 bases are TGTGCCAGCACCCAACAGGGAGTAATCAATCAGCCCCAGCATTTT. This sequence encodes CASTQQGVINQPQHF.

Points on this clonotype: Given a much more abundant clone one base away, this may be a read error. V usage is TRBV30 and J usage is TRBJ1-2; D call uncertain. CDR1 and CDR2 (germline): GTSNPN, SVGIG (reference sequence). The CDR3 is made up of 8 amino acids. The CDR3 DNA reads as TGTACGGTGGACGGCCACACCTTC. The encoded protein is CTVDGHTF.

In its sample, this clonotype was seen many times. This chain connects TRBV20-1 to TRBJ1-4; TRBD1 agrees at 7 bases. The CDR3 is made up of 14 amino acids. V gave up 2 bases and J gave up 8 bases; unmatched junction bases: 8. Germline CDR1 reads DFQATT; CDR2 reads SNEGSKA (reference sequence). Here the CDR3 DNA reads TGCAGTGCTAGACCGGACAGGCCGGGAGAAAAACTGTTTTTT. It yields the protein CSARPDRPGEKLFF.

The chain uses TRBV30 and TRBJ1-1; D remains unclear. The CDR3 has 13 amino acids. Germline V gives CDR1 GTSNPN, CDR2 SVGIG (reference sequence). Trimming took off 0 bases at V and 6 bases at J, with 11 bases between the two ends. DNA for the CDR3: TGTGCCTGGAGTGTTTTGACCAGTTCTGAAGCTTTCTTT. It yields the protein CAWSVLTSSEAFF.

This clonotype was seen at least ten times. This sequence joins TRBV7-2 and TRBJ2-5; D is possibly TRBD2 (5 bases). CDR3 length equals 13 residues. The V end lost 4 bases, the J end lost 4 bases, and 10 bases lay between the germline ends. Germline V gene sequence: CDR1 SGHTA, CDR2 FQGNSA. This chain's CDR3 is CASSSGLRETQYF. The DNA of the CDR3 is TGTGCCAGCAGCTCCGGACTTCGAGAGACCCAGTACTTC.

This clonotype was seen ten or more times. The gene calls are TRBV11-2 and TRBJ1-6; TRBD1 matches 8 bases. V shed 6 bases and J 10 bases; nucleotides not matched to a gene: 11. The CDR3 contains 15 residues. Germline V gives CDR1 SGHAT, CDR2 FQNNGV. The CDR3 DNA is TGTGCCAGCAGTCTAACCGGGACAGGAGGCTCACCCCTCCACTTT. Amino acid sequence: CASSLTGTGGSPLHF.

J is TRBJ1-1 and V is TRBV29-1; D is perhaps TRBD1 (5 bases). This CDR3 has 13 amino acids. The germline V gene has CDR1 SQVTM and CDR2 ANQGSEA. Trimming cost V 7 bases and J 5 bases, with 17 bases left between them. CDR3 protein: CSARGQGGTEAFF. The CDR3 region has the DNA TGCAGCGCCCGAGGGCAGGGTGGGACTGAAGCTTTCTTT.